This TCR beta chain was identified in a study of somatic mutations in cytotoxic T cells in rheumatoid arthritis. Background on the study: Flow cytometric sorting isolated some V beta antibody-stained T-cell populations at nearly 100% purity, and among them were V beta1+ cells that underwent TCRB sequencing.

Whole-study results and caveats: Antigens targeted by the expanded CD8+ clones were unknown.

With regard to this clone: Its specificity is unknown.

How the authors handled the data: Published virus-specific TCRB sequences found rare matches among patient CD8+ clones larger than 1%. The table came from immunoSEQ multiplex PCR; TCRdb's copy has only in-frame clones and leaves some out. V and J calls and clone size come straight from that table; D and trimming were deduced from the DNA. The sample holds under 20,000 clones; approximately 80% are singletons and the top ten take about 14%. CDR3 size: 15 residues. CDR1 is MNHEY and CDR2 is SMNVEV in the germline V gene (reference sequence). V lost 2 bases to trimming and J lost 4 bases, with 12 bases between them.

Sequencing was done on a sample of CD8+ T cells sorted from blood. This clonotype was sampled from an adult with rheumatoid arthritis. The rearrangement links TRBV27 to TRBJ2-1; D unresolved. The CDR3 loop is CASSLMYGPYNEQFF. The CDR3 nucleotides are TGTGCCAGCAGTTTAATGTACGGACCTTACAATGAGCAGTTCTTC.